This passage covers 21 T cell receptor beta chains from one sample sequenced in a study of memory CD4+ T cells and cytomegalovirus serostatus (dated by TCRdb to between 2018 and 2021). Libraries came from the immunoSEQ multiplex PCR assay. TCRdb carries this immuneACCESS record with in-frame sequences only. Its versions omit some clonotypes, under half of them owing to an unresolved V gene in the studies checked, with the rest unexplained. In all, the sample holds approximately 49,000 clones, and under 85% of those were seen once. 0.5% to 0.65% of the sample is held by the ten biggest clonotypes. Single viable CD3+CD4+CD8-CD45RO+ cells were sorted as memory CD4+ T cells on a FACSAria II. The sample comprised memory CD4+ T cells from blood. The receptors derive from an adult in good health and CMV-seronegative.

V and J are TRBV28 and TRBJ2-3, with D possibly being TRBD1 or TRBD2 (5 bases each). Germline V gene data show CDR1 as MDHEN and CDR2 as SYDVKM. V was cut by 7 bases and J by 2 bases, with 22 bases left in between. CDR3 length: 17 amino acids. The CDR3 bases are TGTGCCAGCAACTCCCCGACTGCCGGGACCTACACAGATACGCAGTATTTT. Translated: CASNSPTAGTYTDTQYF.

This chain connects TRBV4-1 to TRBJ2-7; no definite D call. Between the trimmed V and J ends, which lost 1 base and 6 bases, there was a span of 10 bases. The CDR3 spans 13 residues. Germline loops: CDR1 MGHRA, CDR2 YSYEKL. The DNA for the CDR3 is TGCGCCAGCAGCCAAGGAATCATCACCGAGCAGTACTTC. This codes for CASSQGIITEQYF.

The V and J genes are TRBV10-2 and TRBJ1-1; D perhaps matches TRBD1 (5 bases). Germline-derived CDR1 and CDR2 are WSHSY and SAAADI. This CDR3 has 14 amino acids. V lost 6 bases and J 6 bases, leaving 17 bases between the germline ends. The DNA for the CDR3 is TGCGCCAGCAGCGCCGGGGCGGATATGGCTGAAGCTTTCTTT. Protein sequence: CASSAGADMAEAFF.

The chain employs TRBV7-8 and TRBJ1-1, with D uncertain. There are 14 residues in the CDR3. CDR1 SGHVS and CDR2 FQNEAQ come from the germline V gene. With 5 bases removed from V and 1 base from J, the gap between germline ends came to 11 bases. This CDR3 reads CASSLLITNTEAFF. In DNA, the CDR3 is TGTGCCAGCAGCCTTCTCATCACGAACACTGAAGCTTTCTTT. Full variable domain (remainder filled in from reference TRBV7-8 and TRBJ1-1): GAGVSQSPRYKVAKRGQDVALRCDPISGHVSLFWYQQALGQGPEFLTYFQNEAQLDKSGLPSDRFFAERPEGSVSTLKIQRTQQEDSAVYLCASSLLITNTEAFFGQGTRLTVV.

As DNA, the CDR3 is TGTGCCAGCACTGTAACCGGGACAGAAAGCGAAAAACTGTTTTTT. It encodes CASTVTGTESEKLFF. This chain uses TRBV9 with TRBJ1-4, with 7 bases identical to TRBD1. Germline-derived CDR1 and CDR2 are SGDLS and YYNGEE. The CDR3 has 15 amino acids. V dropped 6 bases and J dropped 8; count of bases not matched to a gene: 13.

This clone was detected only a few times. V usage is TRBV27 and J usage is TRBJ1-1; D is unclear. Germline V gene data show CDR1 as MNHEY and CDR2 as SMNVEV (reference sequence). V was shortened by 3 bases and J by 3 bases, with 20 bases between the two germline ends. The CDR3 has 17 residues. CDR3: CASSLKHLERRDTEAFF. The CDR3 DNA is TGTGCCAGCAGTTTGAAACACCTGGAACGGCGGGACACTGAAGCTTTCTTT.

This clone has just a few counts. V usage is TRBV7-2 and J usage is TRBJ2-5, with D unresolved. Germline values: CDR1 SGHTA, CDR2 FQGNSA. The CDR3 sequence is 15 residues long. Trimming stripped 1 base from V and 2 bases from J, with 11 bases between. The CDR3 here is CASSLGLPVQETQYF. CDR3 DNA: TGTGCCAGCAGCTTAGGATTACCAGTACAAGAGACCCAGTACTTC. The full variable domain, with the rest looked up from reference TRBV7-2 and TRBJ2-5, is GAGVSQSPSNKVTEKGKDVELRCDPISGHTALYWYRQSLGQGLEFLIYFQGNSAPDKSGLPSDRFSAERTGGSVSTLTIQRTQQEDSAVYLCASSLGLPVQETQYFGPGTRLLVL.

This clone was seen only once. At one end the junction does not follow the germline gene, possibly because of a read error. The chain carries TRBV2 and TRBJ2-4, with D unclear. Germline assignment: CDR1 SNHLY and CDR2 FYNNEI. There are 15 residues in the CDR3. The CDR3 DNA is TGTGCCAGCAGCGAAGGTTGGCTAGCCAAAAACATTCAGTACTTC. This translates into CASSEGWLAKNIQYF.

The J gene is TRBJ2-1, the V gene TRBV9; 8 bases are shared with TRBD2. Germline V lookup: CDR1 SGDLS, CDR2 YYNGEE. The CDR3 extends over 14 amino acids. Germline trimming cut 0 bases from V and 8 bases from J; bases unmatched to any gene: 4. The CDR3 reads CASSVAGGHDEQFF. CDR3 in DNA: TGTGCCAGCAGCGTAGCGGGGGGGCACGATGAGCAGTTCTTC.

J is TRBJ2-7 and V is TRBV7-9, with 7 bases lining up with TRBD2. This CDR3 is 14 amino acids long. Trimming cost V 3 bases and J 5 bases; bases outside gene matches: 7. Germline values: CDR1 SEHNR, CDR2 FQNEAQ (reference sequence). CDR3 coding DNA: TGTGCCAGCAGCTTGTCCGGGACTACCCACGAGCAGTACTTC. It encodes CASSLSGTTHEQYF. Full variable domain (missing parts from reference TRBV7-9 and TRBJ2-7): DTGVSQNPRHKITKRGQNVTFRCDPISEHNRLYWYRQTLGQGPEFLTYFQNEAQLEKSRLLSDRFSAERPKGSFSTLEIQRTEQGDSAMYLCASSLSGTTHEQYFGPGTRLTVT.

The DNA of the CDR3 is TGTGCCAGCAGCTTAGGCTTTGCCCTCCTCGAGCAGTACTTC. Translated: CASSLGFALLEQYF. The chain carries TRBV11-2 and TRBJ2-7; no reliable D call. The CDR3 has 14 residues. Deletions cut 1 base from V and 6 bases from J, with 13 bases between. The V gene's germline CDR1 is SGHAT and CDR2 FQNNGV.

This rearrangement joins TRBV7-6 to TRBJ2-3; D could derive from TRBD1 or TRBD2 (5 bases each). Germline assignment: CDR1 SGHVS and CDR2 FNYEAQ. There are 14 residues in the CDR3. V lost 1 base to trimming and J lost 6 bases, with 11 bases between them. Written as DNA, the CDR3 is TGTGCCAGCAGCTTAGTGGGGGAAGCGGATACGCAGTATTTT. Translating it yields CASSLVGEADTQYF.

This rearrangement joins TRBV6-6 to TRBJ1-5, with TRBD1 identical over 8 bases. From germline, CDR1 is MNHNY and CDR2 SVGAGI (reference sequence). Losses at the gene ends were 2 bases for V and 9 bases for J; bases not matched to a gene: 12. The CDR3 covers 16 residues. The CDR3 region has the DNA TGTGCCAGCAGTTACCCCACAGGGGGAGGAGATCCGCCCCAGCATTTT. It specifies CASSYPTGGGDPPQHF.

This chain uses TRBV19 with TRBJ1-1; D not certain. CDR1 is LNHDA, CDR2 SQIVND, per germline (reference sequence). V shed 4 bases and J shed 0 bases, with 12 bases lying between them. The CDR3 extends over 15 amino acids. The CDR3 bases are TGTGCCAGTAGTAGGGAGCATGCCATGAACACTGAAGCTTTCTTT. Protein sequence: CASSREHAMNTEAFF.

J is TRBJ1-5 and V is TRBV6-1; tentatively, D is TRBD1 (5 bases). V was clipped by 0 bases and J by 6 bases, with 15 bases between them. CDR1 and CDR2 from the germline V gene are MNHNS and SASEGT. The CDR3 length is 16 residues. CDR3 in amino acids: CASSEAPWRGGQPQHF. CDR3 DNA sequence: TGTGCCAGCAGTGAAGCTCCTTGGAGGGGAGGTCAGCCCCAGCATTTT.

The chain is built from TRBV7-9 and TRBJ2-3, with TRBD2 matching 12 bases. The CDR3 contains 18 residues. V dropped 4 bases and J dropped 0; count of bases not matched to a gene: 8. CDR1 is SEHNR, CDR2 FQNEAQ, per germline (reference sequence). This CDR3 reads CASSSVLLAGGSTDTQYF. DNA for the CDR3: TGTGCCAGCAGCTCGGTCCTTCTAGCGGGGGGGAGCACAGATACGCAGTATTTT.

The chain employs TRBV7-9 and TRBJ1-1, with D perhaps matching TRBD1 (5 bases). Trimming left V 5 bases short and J 5 bases short, with 12 bases between. The CDR3 is made up of 13 amino acids. Germline values: CDR1 SEHNR, CDR2 FQNEAQ (reference sequence). CDR3 sequence reads: CASSRDPATEAFF. The CDR3 DNA reads TGTGCCAGCAGCCGGGACCCCGCGACTGAAGCTTTCTTT.

The rearrangement uses TRBV25-1 and TRBJ2-3; no clear D. V dropped 3 bases and J dropped 1 base, with 5 bases sitting between them. This CDR3 is built from 13 residues. The germline gives CDR1 MGHDK, CDR2 SYGVNS. The CDR3 protein is CASSDSGTDTQYF. In nucleotides, the CDR3 is TGTGCCAGCAGTGACAGTGGCACAGATACGCAGTATTTT.

The chain employs TRBV2 and TRBJ2-2; D is uncertain. The CDR3 sequence is 15 residues long. V lost 4 bases and J 4 bases, leaving 13 bases between the germline ends. CDR1 SNHLY and CDR2 FYNNEI come from the germline V gene. DNA for the CDR3: TGTGCCAGCAGTGTTATGCTAGACCGCACCGGGGAGCTGTTTTTT. Translated: CASSVMLDRTGELFF.

This clone appeared once. The CDR3 bases are TGTGCCAGCAGTAGAGGACAGGGTAACACCGGGGAGCTGTTTTTT. The encoded protein is CASSRGQGNTGELFF. V is TRBV2 and J is TRBJ2-2, with 8 bases fitting TRBD1. Germline V gives CDR1 SNHLY, CDR2 FYNNEI. V shed 5 bases, J shed 2 bases, and the junction held 4 bases outside the gene matches. The CDR3 runs 15 residues.

J is TRBJ1-5 and V is TRBV2, with D tentatively TRBD1 (5 bases). The CDR3 has 15 residues. V was clipped by 7 bases and J by 1 base, with 14 bases between them. Germline loops: CDR1 SNHLY, CDR2 FYNNEI. Here the CDR3 reads CASIGGLGSNQPQHF. The CDR3 DNA reads as TGTGCCAGCATTGGGGGTCTGGGGAGCAATCAGCCCCAGCATTTT.